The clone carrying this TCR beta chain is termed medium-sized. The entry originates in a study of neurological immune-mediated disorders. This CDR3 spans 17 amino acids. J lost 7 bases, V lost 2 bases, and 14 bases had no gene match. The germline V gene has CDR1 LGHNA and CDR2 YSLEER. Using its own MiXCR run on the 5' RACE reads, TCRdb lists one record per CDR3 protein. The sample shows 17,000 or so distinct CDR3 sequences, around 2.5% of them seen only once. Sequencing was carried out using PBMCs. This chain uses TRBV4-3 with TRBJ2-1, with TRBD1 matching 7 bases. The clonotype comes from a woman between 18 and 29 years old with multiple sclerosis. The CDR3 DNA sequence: TGCGCCAGCAGCCAAAGGATACAAGGGACAGAATCTAATGAGCAGTTCTTC. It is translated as CASSQRIQGTESNEQFF.